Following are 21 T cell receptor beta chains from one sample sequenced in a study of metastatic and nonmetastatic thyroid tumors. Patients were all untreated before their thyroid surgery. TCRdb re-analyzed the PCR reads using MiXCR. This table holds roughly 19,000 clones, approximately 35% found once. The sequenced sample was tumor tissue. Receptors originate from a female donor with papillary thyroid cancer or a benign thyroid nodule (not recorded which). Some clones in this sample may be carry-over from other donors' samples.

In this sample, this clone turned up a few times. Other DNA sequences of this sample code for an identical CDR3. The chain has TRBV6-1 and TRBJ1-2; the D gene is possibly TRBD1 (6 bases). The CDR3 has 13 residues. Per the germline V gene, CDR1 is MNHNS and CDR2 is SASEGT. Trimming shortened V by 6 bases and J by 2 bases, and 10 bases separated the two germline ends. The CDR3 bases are TGTGCCAGCAGAACAGGGTTCAACTATGGCTACACCTTC. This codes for CASRTGFNYGYTF.

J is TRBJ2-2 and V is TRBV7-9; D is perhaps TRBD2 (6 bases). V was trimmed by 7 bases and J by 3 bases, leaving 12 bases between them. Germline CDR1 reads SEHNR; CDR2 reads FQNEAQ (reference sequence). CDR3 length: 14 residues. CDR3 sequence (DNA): TGTGCCAGCAACAGATGGGAGGACACCGGGGAGCTGTTTTTT. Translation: CASNRWEDTGELFF.

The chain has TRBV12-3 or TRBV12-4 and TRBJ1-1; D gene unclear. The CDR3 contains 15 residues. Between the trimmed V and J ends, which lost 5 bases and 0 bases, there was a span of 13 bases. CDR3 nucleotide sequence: TGTGCCAGCAGTCCCTCCGGGGTCATGAACACTGAAGCTTTCTTT. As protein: CASSPSGVMNTEAFF.

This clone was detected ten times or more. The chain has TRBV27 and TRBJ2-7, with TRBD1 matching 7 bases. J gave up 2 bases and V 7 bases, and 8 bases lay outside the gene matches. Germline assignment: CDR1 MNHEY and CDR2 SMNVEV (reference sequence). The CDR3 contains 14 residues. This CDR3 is CASNLRQGPYEQYF. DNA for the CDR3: TGTGCCAGCAACTTAAGACAGGGCCCCTACGAGCAGTACTTC.

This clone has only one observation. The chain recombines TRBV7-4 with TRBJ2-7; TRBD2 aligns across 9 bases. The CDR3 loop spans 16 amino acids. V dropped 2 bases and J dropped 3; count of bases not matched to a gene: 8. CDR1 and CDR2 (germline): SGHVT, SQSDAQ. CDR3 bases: TGTGCCAGCAGCTTATACACTAGCGGGTTATGCTACGAGCAGTACTTC. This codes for CASSLYTSGLCYEQYF. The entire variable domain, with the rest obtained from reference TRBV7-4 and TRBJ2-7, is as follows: GAGVSQSPRYKVAKRGRDVALRCDSISGHVTLYWYRQTLGQGSEVLTYSQSDAQRDKSGRPSGRFSAERPERSVSTLKIQRTEQGDSAVYLCASSLYTSGLCYEQYFGPGTRLTVT.

The DNA for the CDR3 is TGTGCCAGCACTTCCCGGGGGACTAGCGGAGAAGAGACCCAGTACTTC. Its translation is CASTSRGTSGEETQYF. V is TRBV12-3 or TRBV12-4 and J is TRBJ2-5, with 11 bases fitting TRBD2. The ends lost 7 bases at V and 3 bases at J; junction bases unmatched: 10. The CDR3 consists of 16 residues.

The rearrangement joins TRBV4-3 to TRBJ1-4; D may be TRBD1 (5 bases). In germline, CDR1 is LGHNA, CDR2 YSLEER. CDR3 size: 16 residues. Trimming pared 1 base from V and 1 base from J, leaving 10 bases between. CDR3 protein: CASSQGFGGTNEKLFF. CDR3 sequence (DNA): TGCGCCAGCAGCCAAGGGTTCGGGGGAACTAATGAAAAACTGTTTTTT.

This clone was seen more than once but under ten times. The CDR3 region is CATSREKGQGNYGYTF. CDR3 bases: TGTGCCACCAGCAGAGAAAAGGGACAGGGGAACTATGGCTACACCTTC. V and J are TRBV15 and TRBJ1-2, with 10 bases that match TRBD1. Trimming at V came to 0 bases and at J to 2 bases, leaving 3 bases not matched to a gene. The CDR3 contains 16 residues. Germline values: CDR1 LNHNV, CDR2 YYDKDF (reference sequence).

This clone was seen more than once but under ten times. The DNA for the CDR3 is TGCAGTGCTAGAGGTAGGCTAGCGGGATTCTCCTACGAGCAGTACTTC. This codes for CSARGRLAGFSYEQYF. The chain employs TRBV20-1 and TRBJ2-7; 9 bases match TRBD2. CDR1 is DFQATT, CDR2 SNEGSKA, per germline (reference sequence). After removal of 1 base from V and 0 bases from J, the junction contained 7 bases not matched to a gene. The CDR3 covers 16 residues.

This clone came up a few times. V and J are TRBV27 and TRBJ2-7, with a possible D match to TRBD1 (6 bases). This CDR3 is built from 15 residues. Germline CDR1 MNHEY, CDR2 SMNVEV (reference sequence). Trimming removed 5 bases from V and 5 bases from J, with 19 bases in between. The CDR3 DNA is TGTGCCAGCAGTCCGAGTTGGCAGGGGTTTGACGAGCAGTACTTC. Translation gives CASSPSWQGFDEQYF.

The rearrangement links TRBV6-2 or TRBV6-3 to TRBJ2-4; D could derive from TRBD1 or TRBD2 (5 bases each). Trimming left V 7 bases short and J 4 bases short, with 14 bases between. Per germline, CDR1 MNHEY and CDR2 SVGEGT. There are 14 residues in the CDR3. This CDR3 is CASNLPGRKNIQYF. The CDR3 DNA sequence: TGTGCCAGCAATCTCCCGGGACGTAAAAACATTCAGTACTTC.

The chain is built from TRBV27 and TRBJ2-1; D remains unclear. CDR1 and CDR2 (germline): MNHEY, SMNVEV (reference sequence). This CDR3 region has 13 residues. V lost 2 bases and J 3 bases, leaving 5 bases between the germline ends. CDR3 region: CASSLGVYNEQFF. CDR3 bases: TGTGCCAGCAGTTTAGGGGTCTACAATGAGCAGTTCTTC.

CDR3 in DNA: TGTGCCAGCAGTGAATATGGTGGACAGCAAGGCACTGAAGCTTTCTTT. It translates to CASSEYGGQQGTEAFF. V gene TRBV25-1 combines with J gene TRBJ1-1, with D perhaps TRBD1 (6 bases). V dropped 0 bases and J dropped 4 bases, with 15 bases sitting between them. The CDR3 contains 16 residues. Germline assignment: CDR1 MGHDK and CDR2 SYGVNS.

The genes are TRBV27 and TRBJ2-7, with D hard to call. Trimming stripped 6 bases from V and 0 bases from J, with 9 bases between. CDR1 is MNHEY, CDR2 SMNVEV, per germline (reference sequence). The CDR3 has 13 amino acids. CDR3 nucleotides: TGTGCCAGCAGCCCTAGAAGCTCCTACGAGCAGTACTTC. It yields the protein CASSPRSSYEQYF.

The CDR3 protein is CASSQGLAVYEQYF. In DNA, the CDR3 is TGCGCCAGCAGCCAGGGACTAGCGGTCTACGAGCAGTACTTC. The chain has TRBV4-1 and TRBJ2-7; 11 bases are shared with TRBD2. Trimming cost V 3 bases and J 3 bases; bases outside gene matches: 1. Per germline, CDR1 MGHRA and CDR2 YSYEKL. This CDR3 region has 14 residues.

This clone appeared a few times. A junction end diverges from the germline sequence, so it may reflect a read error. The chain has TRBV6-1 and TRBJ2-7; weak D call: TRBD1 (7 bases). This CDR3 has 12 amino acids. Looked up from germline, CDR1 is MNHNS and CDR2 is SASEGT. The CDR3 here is CASSFDRDSGNF. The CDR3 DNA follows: TGTGCCAGCAGCTTCGACAGGGACTCTGGTAACTTC.

DNA of the CDR3: TGTGCCAGCAGGATGGGGTGGGCAGCCAATCAGCCCCAGCATTTT. Its translation: CASRMGWAANQPQHF. J is TRBJ1-5 and V is TRBV6-1, with D hard to call. With 6 bases removed from V and 3 bases from J, the gap between germline ends came to 15 bases. Per the germline V gene, CDR1 is MNHNS and CDR2 is SASEGT. This CDR3 is built from 15 residues.

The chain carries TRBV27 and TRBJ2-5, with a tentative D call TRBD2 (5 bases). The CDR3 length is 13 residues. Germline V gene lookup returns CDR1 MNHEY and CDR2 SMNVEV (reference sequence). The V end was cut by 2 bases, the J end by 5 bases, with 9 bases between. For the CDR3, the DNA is TGTGCCAGCAGTTTAAGGAGGTTCGAGACCCAGTACTTC. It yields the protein CASSLRRFETQYF.

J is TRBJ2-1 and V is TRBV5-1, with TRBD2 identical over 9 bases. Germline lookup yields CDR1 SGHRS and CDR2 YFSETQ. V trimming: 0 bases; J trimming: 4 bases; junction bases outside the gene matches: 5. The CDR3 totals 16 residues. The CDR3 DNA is TGCGCCAGCAGCTTGGGGGCTAGCGGGGTATACAATGAGCAGTTCTTC. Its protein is CASSLGASGVYNEQFF.

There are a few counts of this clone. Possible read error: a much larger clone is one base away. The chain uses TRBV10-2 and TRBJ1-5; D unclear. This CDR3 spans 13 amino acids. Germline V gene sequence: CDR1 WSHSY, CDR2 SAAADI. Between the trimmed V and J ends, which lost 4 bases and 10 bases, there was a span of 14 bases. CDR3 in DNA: TGCGCCAGCAGTGCACTCGGAGGGCATCCCCAGCATTTT. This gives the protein CASSALGGHPQHF.

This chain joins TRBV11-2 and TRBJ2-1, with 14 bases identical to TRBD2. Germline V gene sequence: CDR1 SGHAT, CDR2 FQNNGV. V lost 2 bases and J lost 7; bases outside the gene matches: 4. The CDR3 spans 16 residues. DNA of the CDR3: TGTGCCAGCAGCTTACTCGGACTAGCGGGGGGAAATGAGCAGTTCTTC. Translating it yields CASSLLGLAGGNEQFF.